The next 23 T cell receptor beta chains were all read from a single sample in a study of naive and memory T cell subsets (dated by TCRdb to about 2017). Libraries were built with UMI-ligation and nested PCR. Sequencing took place on an Illumina MiSeq. The beta constant-region primer was an equimolar mix of two oligonucleotides covering both TRBC1 and TRBC2. Four rounds of PCR were used to amplify ligated cDNA, with nested alpha and beta constant-region primers being used together with the SP2 primer. TCRdb reworked the public reads: Q25 trimming with fastp, MiXCR clone assembly, productive beta chains retained. CDR3 protein sequences are deduplicated, and each keeps its most common genes and DNA. This sample holds about 120,000 distinct CDR3 sequences; roughly 36% were observed only once. The ten largest clonotypes hold 0.8% to 1% of the sample. Sequencing used central memory CD4+ T cells from blood. The sample's cell subset or site label, in plain terms: central memory, CD45RA- CD27+. The origin of the receptors is a human donor in good health.

The genes are TRBV10-3 and TRBJ2-1, with TRBD2 identical over 12 bases. Germline trimming cut 4 bases from V and 6 bases from J; bases unmatched to any gene: 1. The CDR3 loop spans 14 amino acids. In germline, CDR1 is ENHRY, CDR2 SYGVKD. The CDR3 coding sequence is TGTGCCATCAGTGGACTAGCGGGAGTCAATGAGCAGTTCTTC. It codes for CAISGLAGVNEQFF.

This rearrangement joins TRBV6-1 to TRBJ2-7, with 8 bases that match TRBD1. This CDR3 spans 17 amino acids. CDR1 and CDR2 from the germline V gene are MNHNS and SASEGT. V lost 6 bases and J lost 0; bases outside the gene matches: 13. The CDR3 loop is CASRKTGDRFSSYEQYF. Here the CDR3 DNA reads TGTGCCAGCAGAAAGACAGGGGACCGATTCAGCTCCTACGAGCAGTACTTC.

V gene TRBV11-2 combines with J gene TRBJ2-3; no reliable D call. In germline, CDR1 is SGHAT, CDR2 FQNNGV. The V end lost 4 bases, the J end lost 1 base, and 9 bases lay between the germline ends. This CDR3 region has 14 residues. In DNA form, the CDR3 reads TGTGCCAGCAGCTATAGGGTCCGCACAGATACGCAGTATTTT. It codes for CASSYRVRTDTQYF.

A few counts support this clonotype. The chain employs TRBV3-1 and TRBJ2-7; no definite D call. The CDR3 covers 14 residues. Germline loops: CDR1 LGHDT, CDR2 YNNKEL (reference sequence). Between the trimmed V and J ends, which lost 3 bases and 4 bases, there was a span of 13 bases. CDR3 nucleotide sequence: TGTGCCAGCAGCCATGCCGGGCCCTCTTACGAGCAGTACTTC. Translated: CASSHAGPSYEQYF.

This clonotype was observed a handful of times. The chain recombines TRBV12-3 or TRBV12-4 with TRBJ2-2; no reliable D call. Trimming took off 4 bases at V and 0 bases at J, with 6 bases between the two ends. The CDR3 consists of 14 residues. The CDR3 sequence is CASSYHANTGELFF. The DNA of the CDR3 is TGTGCCAGCAGTTATCACGCGAACACCGGGGAGCTGTTTTTT.

A few counts support this clonotype. The chain recombines TRBV9 with TRBJ2-1, with 13 bases fitting TRBD2. This CDR3 comprises 16 residues. V lost 2 bases to trimming and J lost 7 bases; unmatched junction nucleotides: 6. Germline loops: CDR1 SGDLS, CDR2 YYNGEE. CDR3 bases: TGTGCCAGCAGCGTGATGGGACTAGCGGGAAATAATGAGCAGTTCTTC. This encodes CASSVMGLAGNNEQFF.

V gene TRBV5-4 combines with J gene TRBJ2-3; no firm D call. The CDR3 totals 15 residues. Trimming cost V 1 base and J 1 base, with 10 bases left between them. Germline CDR1 and CDR2: SGHNT and YYREEE (reference sequence). The CDR3 here is CASSLQHPGTDTQYF. The DNA for the CDR3 is TGTGCCAGCAGCTTGCAACACCCGGGCACAGATACGCAGTATTTT.

The chain recombines TRBV24-1 with TRBJ1-5, with D possibly matching TRBD1 (6 bases). The germline V gene has CDR1 KGHDR and CDR2 SFDVKD. V shed 3 bases and J shed 2 bases, with 10 bases lying between them. This CDR3 region has 15 residues. CDR3 amino acids: CATSDGRGGNQPQHF. CDR3 sequence (DNA): TGTGCCACCAGTGATGGTAGGGGGGGCAATCAGCCCCAGCATTTT.

This clonotype was picked up a small number of times. This chain uses TRBV18 with TRBJ2-3; 13 nucleotides match TRBD2. The CDR3 runs 19 residues. V lost 3 bases, J lost 4 bases, and 13 bases stayed unmatched. The germline V gene has CDR1 KGHSH and CDR2 LQKENI. DNA for the CDR3: TGTGCCAGCTCACCCAACAAACGGACTAGCGGGAGTCAATCAGATACGCAGTATTTT. It yields the protein CASSPNKRTSGSQSDTQYF.

V gene TRBV7-9 combines with J gene TRBJ1-1, with 7 bases that match TRBD1. Germline-derived CDR1 and CDR2 are SEHNR and FQNEAQ (reference sequence). CDR3 length: 17 amino acids. Unmatched junction bases numbered 13, after V lost 5 bases and J lost 1 base. DNA of the CDR3: TGTGCCAGCAGCCCTCCGGGGCGACAGGGAACGAACACTGAAGCTTTCTTT. Translated: CASSPPGRQGTNTEAFF.

This clonotype has a handful of counts. The gene calls are TRBV28 and TRBJ1-4; unclear D gene. This CDR3 is built from 15 residues. V lost 5 bases and J lost 5, with 15 bases in between. Germline CDR1 is MDHEN and CDR2 is SYDVKM. The CDR3: CASSVEGSANEKLFF. CDR3 coding DNA: TGTGCCAGCAGTGTAGAGGGTAGCGCCAATGAAAAACTGTTTTTT.

The V gene is TRBV6-5, the J gene TRBJ2-1, with D perhaps TRBD2 (5 bases). Per germline, CDR1 MNHEY and CDR2 SVGAGI. This CDR3 has 14 residues. V was clipped by 0 bases and J by 8 bases, with 11 bases between them. CDR3 sequence (DNA): TGTGCCAGCAGTTACTCGAGAGGGCGGCATGAGCAGTTCTTC. It is translated as CASSYSRGRHEQFF.

A few counts support this clonotype. The J gene is TRBJ2-5, the V gene TRBV6-6; no definite D call. Per germline, CDR1 MNHNY and CDR2 SVGAGI (reference sequence). V was clipped by 5 bases and J by 1 base, with 14 bases between them. CDR3 length: 15 amino acids. This chain's CDR3 is CASSDRRTLQETQYF. The CDR3 DNA is TGTGCCAGCAGTGACCGACGTACCCTCCAAGAGACCCAGTACTTC.

This clonotype was observed a few times. V is TRBV28 and J is TRBJ2-7; D may be TRBD2 (6 bases). The CDR3 length is 13 residues. Trimming took off 7 bases at V and 4 bases at J, with 14 bases between the two ends. Germline V gene data show CDR1 as MDHEN and CDR2 as SYDVKM. The CDR3 sequence is CASNFAGRYEQYF. In nucleotides, the CDR3 is TGTGCCAGCAACTTCGCGGGAAGGTACGAGCAGTACTTC.

This clonotype was counted a few times. The V call is TRBV7-9, the J call TRBJ1-1; D call uncertain. Trimming took 4 bases from V and 3 from J, leaving 12 bases between them. CDR1 SEHNR and CDR2 FQNEAQ come from the germline V gene (reference sequence). CDR3 size: 14 residues. The CDR3 protein is CASSSIIRDTEAFF. CDR3 in DNA: TGTGCCAGCAGCTCCATCATTAGGGACACTGAAGCTTTCTTT.

CDR3 bases: TGTGCCAGCAGCGTAGACGGGCAGGGGAGCTCCTACGAGCAGTACTTC. Amino acid sequence: CASSVDGQGSSYEQYF. The chain recombines TRBV9 with TRBJ2-7, with a weak D call TRBD1 (6 bases). The V gene's germline CDR1 is SGDLS and CDR2 YYNGEE. The CDR3 has 16 residues. Trimming pared 0 bases from V and 0 bases from J, leaving 13 bases between.

V gene TRBV28 combines with J gene TRBJ2-3, with 8 bases identical to TRBD1. The CDR3 length is 16 residues. V dropped 4 bases and J dropped 4; count of bases not matched to a gene: 10. Germline CDR1 is MDHEN and CDR2 is SYDVKM. CDR3 residues: CASSSQGAGLADTQYF. In nucleotides, the CDR3 is TGTGCCAGCAGTTCTCAGGGGGCAGGGTTGGCAGATACGCAGTATTTT.

In its sample, this clonotype was seen a few times. V gene TRBV20-1 combines with J gene TRBJ2-3; tentative D call: TRBD2 (6 bases). The CDR3 runs to 15 residues. Germline values: CDR1 DFQATT, CDR2 SNEGSKA (reference sequence). Trimming shortened V by 0 bases and J by 4 bases, and 14 bases separated the two germline ends. For the CDR3, the DNA is TGCAGTGCTAGAGATTTTAGCGGAAAGGCAGATACGCAGTATTTT. Protein sequence: CSARDFSGKADTQYF.

There are many counts of this clonotype. The chain is built from TRBV10-3 and TRBJ2-3, with a tentative D call TRBD1 (6 bases). Trimming took off 0 bases at V and 1 base at J, with 17 bases between the two ends. Germline CDR1 is ENHRY and CDR2 is SYGVKD. The CDR3 contains 18 residues. CDR3 residues: CAISESGRQARRTDTQYF. CDR3 bases: TGTGCCATCAGTGAGTCGGGACGACAGGCACGTCGCACAGATACGCAGTATTTT.

The sample holds many counts of this clonotype. The rearrangement uses TRBV20-1 and TRBJ2-1; D not certain. The CDR3 extends over 12 amino acids. V lost 2 bases and J lost 9, with 11 bases in between. CDR1 and CDR2 from the germline V gene are DFQATT and SNEGSKA (reference sequence). This CDR3 reads CSARKNAREQFF. The CDR3 DNA reads TGCAGTGCTAGAAAGAACGCGCGTGAGCAGTTCTTC.

The chain joins TRBV11-2 to TRBJ2-3, with D perhaps being TRBD1 or TRBD2 (5 bases each). CDR1 is SGHAT, CDR2 FQNNGV, per germline. Trimming cost V 3 bases and J 1 base, with 11 bases left between them. The CDR3 sequence is 15 residues long. CDR3 loop: CASSFLTGRTDTQYF. The CDR3, as DNA: TGTGCCAGCAGCTTCCTAACGGGACGCACAGATACGCAGTATTTT.

This clonotype was observed a handful of times. This chain uses TRBV4-1 with TRBJ1-3; D is unresolved. Deletions cut 6 bases from V and 4 bases from J, with 16 bases between. The CDR3 is 15 residues long. Per germline, CDR1 MGHRA and CDR2 YSYEKL. CDR3 loop: CASRFDVIGGNTIYF. CDR3 sequence (DNA): TGCGCCAGCAGATTCGACGTCATCGGCGGAAACACCATATATTTT.

V and J are TRBV2 and TRBJ2-3; TRBD1 might be the D (6 bases). V was trimmed by 2 bases and J by 3 bases, leaving 12 bases between them. Germline V CDR1 and CDR2: SNHLY, FYNNEI. The CDR3 is 15 residues long. CDR3 sequence reads: CASSEWGRSTDTQYF. The CDR3 DNA follows: TGTGCCAGCAGTGAATGGGGGCGGTCGACAGATACGCAGTATTTT.